This TCR beta chain was identified during a study of blood T cell repertoires in COVID-19. Study-level background: Some COVID-19 samples were acute and others convalescent; all came from the United States, Italy and Spain. Sources were T cells, B-cell-depleted T cells, or PBMCs; the material itself was cDNA or gDNA.

The CDR3 runs to 15 residues. Germline assignment: CDR1 GTSNPN and CDR2 SVGIG (reference sequence). With 2 bases removed from V and 3 bases from J, the gap between germline ends came to 16 bases. In the original workflow: Reference gene primer amplification gave estimated nucleated cell counts. Assay used: immunoSEQ multiplex PCR; TCRdb lists only in-frame clones, some missing. V and J calls and clone size are given by that table; D and trimming were obtained from the DNA. The table has about 240,000 clones, roughly 87% seen once. The TCR comes from a man between 60 and 70 years old who had recovered from COVID-19. V usage is TRBV30 and J usage is TRBJ1-2; D not resolved. Input material: peripheral blood. The CDR3 DNA is TGTGCCTGGAGTCCATGGACTGTTTTCGACTATGGCTACACCTTC. This gives the protein CAWSPWTVFDYGYTF.